A single T cell receptor (beta chain) is shown here with its context. Its antigen is unknown. This record comes from a study of post-analysis software for immune sequencing data. Study at large: Progressive-relapsing, secondary progressive and relapsing-remitting multiple sclerosis were among the disease courses included. Study conclusions and caveats: F measure showed strong co-clustering of same-batch samples. Included in a set of 5 or 6 TRBV segments more frequent in patients than controls were TRBV5-6, TRBV5-1 and TRBV20-1. Compared with controls, patients showed significantly lower normalized Chao1 diversity.

cDNA libraries for TCR beta contained unique molecular identifiers. Yield was around 500,000 cDNA molecules from around 1 to 10 million T cells. MiXCR, run by TCRdb on the PCR reads, gives a single entry per CDR3 protein. This sample yields approximately 660,000 distinct CDR3 sequences, of which approximately 59% are seen a single time; around 11% belongs to the top ten. The CDR3 consists of 16 residues. Germline V gene sequence: CDR1 SGHTA, CDR2 FQGNSA. J gave up 8 bases and V 4 bases, and 12 bases lay outside the gene matches. Sequencing was performed on blood. The V gene is TRBV7-2, the J gene TRBJ2-3; 10 nucleotides agree with TRBD1. This sequence was found in a girl aged 2-9 years with multiple sclerosis. CDR3 bases: TGTGCCAGCAGCTCGAGGCTGACAGGGGGCAGTTCTACGCAGTATTTT. Translation gives CASSSRLTGGSSTQYF.